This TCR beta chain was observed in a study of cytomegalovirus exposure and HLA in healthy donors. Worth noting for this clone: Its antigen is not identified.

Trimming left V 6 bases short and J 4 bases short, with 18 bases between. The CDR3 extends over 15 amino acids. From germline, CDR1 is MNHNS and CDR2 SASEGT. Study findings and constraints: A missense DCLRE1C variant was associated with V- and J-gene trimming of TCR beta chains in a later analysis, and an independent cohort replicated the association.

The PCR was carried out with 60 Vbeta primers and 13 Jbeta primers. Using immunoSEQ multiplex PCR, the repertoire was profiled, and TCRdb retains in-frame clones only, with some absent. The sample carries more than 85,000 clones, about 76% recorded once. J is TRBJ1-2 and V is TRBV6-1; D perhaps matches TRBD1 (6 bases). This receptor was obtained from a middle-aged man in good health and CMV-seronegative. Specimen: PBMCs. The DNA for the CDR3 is TGTGCCAGCAGGGCCACGACAGGATTCGGCTATGGCTACACCTTC. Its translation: CASRATTGFGYGYTF.